This T cell receptor (beta chain) was sequenced in a study of blood T cell repertoires in COVID-19. Whole-study context: Researchers got acute and convalescent COVID-19 samples from the United States, Italy and Spain.

Source study methods: From reference gene primer amplification, estimates of nucleated cell counts were derived. Clones were read by immunoSEQ multiplex PCR, and TCRdb kept only the in-frame ones, dropping some. V, J and clone size reflect that table, while D and trimming were determined from the DNA. The table has 330,000 or so clones, around 90% seen once. Sample: peripheral blood. This receptor was taken from a man aged 25 to 45 with COVID-19, enrolled during active disease.

The CDR3 region has the DNA TGTGCCAGCAGCCAAGGATACGGCGGGGGGGCAGAAGATACGCAGTATTTT. This sequence encodes CASSQGYGGGAEDTQYF. This chain joins TRBV3-1 (or the pseudogene TRBV3-2) and TRBJ2-3; the match to TRBD2 covers 9 bases. This CDR3 is 17 amino acids long. Germline trimming cut 1 base from V and 5 bases from J; bases unmatched to any gene: 10. Germline loops: CDR1 LGHDT, CDR2 YNNKEL (reference sequence).